This T cell receptor beta chain was sequenced in a study of siplizumab effects on memory and regulatory T cells. Study-level findings and limits: On average, under 75% of mappable alloreactive CD4+ clones were Treg-derived under siplizumab, against about 25% in controls. Naive T cells looked more diverse than memory cells and looked like major alloresponse contributors. Solely a minor proportion of alloreactive clones could be assigned to unstimulated subsets.

This clone was observed once. Its antigen remains unidentified. The CDR3 runs to 12 residues. CDR1 is SEHNR and CDR2 is FQNEAQ in the germline V gene (reference sequence). V was shortened by 5 bases and J by 9 bases, with 11 bases between the two germline ends. Some clones are missing from TCRdb's copy, which holds only in-frame ones; the method was immunoSEQ multiplex PCR. The sample holds some 110,000 clones, roughly 91% seen once. V gene TRBV7-9 combines with J gene TRBJ2-1; D may be TRBD2 (5 bases). Sequencing was done on a sample of CD4+ T cells sorted from blood. The clonotype was recovered from a human donor in good health. CDR3 residues: CASSSSGGEQFF. The CDR3 nucleotides are TGTGCCAGCAGCAGCAGCGGCGGTGAGCAGTTCTTC.